These 16 T cell receptor beta chains were all obtained from the same sample, sequenced in a study of cytomegalovirus exposure and HLA in healthy donors. PCR involved 60 Vbeta and 13 Jbeta primers. TCRdb keeps only in-frame clones here, not all; method: immunoSEQ multiplex PCR. The data contain 95,000 to 150,000 clones, roughly a tenth of them singletons. Sequencing was carried out using PBMCs. The receptors originated from a woman between 18 and 29 years old in good health and CMV-seropositive.

V is TRBV6-6 and J is TRBJ1-2; tentative D call: TRBD1 (5 bases). V lost 2 bases to trimming and J lost 2 bases, with 15 bases between them. Germline V gene sequence: CDR1 MNHNY, CDR2 SVGAGI (reference sequence). The CDR3 runs to 16 residues. The CDR3 DNA reads TGTGCCAGCAGTTACGCGGGGGAAACCTCCAACTATGGCTACACCTTC. Translating gives CASSYAGETSNYGYTF.

This clone came up a few times. V and J are TRBV28 and TRBJ2-6; the D gene is possibly TRBD2 (7 bases). This CDR3 spans 16 amino acids. V lost 5 bases and J 2 bases, leaving 13 bases between the germline ends. Per the germline V gene, CDR1 is MDHEN and CDR2 is SYDVKM. In nucleotides, the CDR3 is TGTGCCAGCAGTCCGGGGGGCGCGGCTGGGGCCAACGTCCTGACTTTC. Protein product: CASSPGGAAGANVLTF.

This chain joins TRBV19 and TRBJ1-5, with D perhaps matching TRBD1 (6 bases). V was cut by 3 bases and J by 5 bases, with 11 bases left in between. Germline CDR1 LNHDA, CDR2 SQIVND (reference sequence). The CDR3 extends over 14 amino acids. CDR3 region: CASSMVWGHQPQHF. DNA for the CDR3: TGTGCCAGTAGTATGGTATGGGGGCATCAGCCCCAGCATTTT. The full variable domain, rest sourced from reference TRBV19 and TRBJ1-5, is DGGITQSPKYLFRKEGQNVTLSCEQNLNHDAMYWYRQDPGQGLRLIYYSQIVNDFQKGDIAEGYSVSREKKESFPLTVTSAQKNPTAFYLCASSMVWGHQPQHFGDGTRLSIL.

This clone was counted a few times. The chain is built from TRBV28 and TRBJ1-1; weak D call: TRBD1 (6 bases). The CDR3 consists of 15 residues. Trimming stripped 10 bases from V and 2 bases from J, with 20 bases between. Per the germline V gene, CDR1 is MDHEN and CDR2 is SYDVKM. Written as DNA, the CDR3 is TGTGCCATTACTCCTAATGACAGGCTAAACACTGAAGCTTTCTTT. Translation: CAITPNDRLNTEAFF.

In its sample, this clone was seen a few times. J is TRBJ2-1 and V is TRBV7-6; 8 positions agree with TRBD2. Germline assignment: CDR1 SGHVS and CDR2 FNYEAQ. The junction had 0 bases not matched to a gene; V was cut back by 1 base and J by 1 base. CDR3 length equals 15 residues. The CDR3 region is CASSLVAGSYNEQFF. In nucleotides, the CDR3 is TGTGCCAGCAGCTTAGTAGCGGGGTCCTACAATGAGCAGTTCTTC.

This chain connects TRBV28 to TRBJ2-7, with D perhaps matching TRBD2 (6 bases). Germline V gene sequence: CDR1 MDHEN, CDR2 SYDVKM. This CDR3 is built from 15 residues. V lost 3 bases to trimming and J lost 3 bases, with 15 bases between them. CDR3 DNA sequence: TGTGCCAGCAGTTTTTCGAGGGCGGGGAACTACGAGCAGTACTTC. Translated: CASSFSRAGNYEQYF.

A word on this clone: The same CDR3 is also encoded by other DNA sequences in this sample. The chain links TRBV5-1 to TRBJ1-3; D is possibly TRBD1 (6 bases). The V end was cut by 0 bases, the J end by 3 bases, with 10 bases between. The CDR3 loop spans 15 amino acids. CDR1 is SGHRS and CDR2 is YFSETQ in the germline V gene. CDR3 protein: CASSLVADSGNTIYF. The CDR3 DNA sequence: TGCGCCAGCAGCTTGGTTGCGGACAGTGGAAACACCATATATTTT.

This clone occurred a few times. The chain couples TRBV7-9 to TRBJ2-7, with TRBD2 as a possible D gene (6 bases). The CDR3 is made up of 15 amino acids. Trimming took 5 bases from V and 2 from J, leaving 16 bases between them. Germline V lookup: CDR1 SEHNR, CDR2 FQNEAQ (reference sequence). CDR3 in amino acids: CASSLWGGQAYEQYF. The CDR3 DNA is TGTGCCAGCAGCCTCTGGGGAGGCCAGGCCTACGAGCAGTACTTC.

The sample holds a few counts of this clone. This sequence joins TRBV2 and TRBJ2-2; the D is unclear. This CDR3 is 14 amino acids long. Germline CDR1 SNHLY, CDR2 FYNNEI. V lost 6 bases and J 5 bases, leaving 13 bases between the germline ends. The CDR3 nucleotides read TGTGCCAGCAGGAGCACAGAAACAACCGGGGAGCTGTTTTTT. Its translation is CASRSTETTGELFF.

This clone was counted only a few times. CDR3 nucleotide sequence: TGTGCCAGCAGCAAAGCGCCGCGGCCAAATGTCTCCGAGGCCTCCAATGAGCAGTTCTTC. This sequence encodes CASSKAPRPNVSEASNEQFF. V usage is TRBV21-1 and J usage is TRBJ2-1; TRBD2 is the table's D call and was not checked against the DNA. TRBV21-1 is given as a pseudogene. CDR3 length: 20 residues.

The chain uses TRBV25-1 and TRBJ2-2; D perhaps matches TRBD2 (6 bases). Per the germline V gene, CDR1 is MGHDK and CDR2 is SYGVNS. The CDR3 is 16 amino acids. V was shortened by 0 bases and J by 4 bases, with 12 bases between the two germline ends. The CDR3 nucleotides are TGTGCCAGCAGTGAATACGGTAGGGGAGGCACCGGGGAGCTGTTTTTT. It translates to CASSEYGRGGTGELFF.

The DNA for the CDR3 is TGTGCCAGCAGCCACCCTAGGGACAGCAACACTGAAGCTTTCTTT. Its protein is CASSHPRDSNTEAFF. The chain joins TRBV14 to TRBJ1-1, with 7 bases fitting TRBD1. J gave up 2 bases and V 3 bases, and 6 bases lay outside the gene matches. This CDR3 is 15 amino acids long. Germline-derived CDR1 and CDR2 are SGHDN and FVKESK.

The rearrangement uses TRBV7-9 and TRBJ2-7; TRBD2 agrees at 7 bases. V shed 5 bases, J shed 2 bases, and the junction held 6 bases outside the gene matches. The CDR3 runs 14 residues. CDR1 and CDR2 from the germline V gene are SEHNR and FQNEAQ (reference sequence). This CDR3 is CASSTREAPYEQYF. DNA of the CDR3: TGTGCCAGCAGCACCCGGGAGGCCCCCTACGAGCAGTACTTC.

In its sample, this clone was seen a few times. V and J are TRBV7-2 and TRBJ2-5; D possibly corresponds to TRBD2 (5 bases). Trimming shortened V by 5 bases and J by 7 bases, and 14 bases separated the two germline ends. The CDR3 loop spans 13 amino acids. CDR1 is SGHTA and CDR2 is FQGNSA in the germline V gene. DNA of the CDR3: TGTGCCAGCAGCCTTATACTAGAAGGGACCCAGTACTTC. Its translation is CASSLILEGTQYF.

This clone has only a few counts. The chain couples TRBV27 to TRBJ2-7, with a tentative D call TRBD1 (6 bases). The V and J ends lost 1 base and 2 bases respectively, with 9 bases between them. In germline, CDR1 is MNHEY, CDR2 SMNVEV (reference sequence). This CDR3 is built from 14 residues. The CDR3 DNA reads TGTGCCAGCAGTTTATTAGGACAGACCTACGAGCAGTACTTC. Protein sequence: CASSLLGQTYEQYF.

In this sample, this clone turned up a few times. J is TRBJ2-5 and V is TRBV29-1, with a weak D call TRBD1 (5 bases). The CDR3 length is 16 residues. V was pared by 4 bases and J by 1 base, with 19 bases between. Germline values: CDR1 SQVTM, CDR2 ANQGSEA. The CDR3 bases are TGCAGCGTTGCTATGAGAGGAAGACAGACCCAAGAGACCCAGTACTTC. Its protein is CSVAMRGRQTQETQYF.